A selection of T cell receptor beta chains follows, all from one sample in a study of cytomegalovirus exposure and HLA in healthy donors. TCRdb's copy holds only in-frame clones and misses some; the assay was immunoSEQ multiplex PCR. The data hold about 220,000 clones, with more than 75% observed a single time. Sequencing was done on a sample of PBMCs. Source of these receptors: a man aged 18 to 35 in good health and CMV-seronegative. The CDR3 runs from the conserved cysteine through the conserved F or W. The order of the fields is V gene, D gene, J gene, CDR3 protein. D genes are given only for firm matches.

v_call: TRBV11-2
d_call: -
j_call: TRBJ1-5
cdr3_aa: CASSLLSNQPQHF

v_call: TRBV18
d_call: -
j_call: TRBJ2-7
cdr3_aa: CASSGAGTTYEQYF

v_call: TRBV28
d_call: TRBD1
j_call: TRBJ2-3
cdr3_aa: CASSQGPSLTDTQYF

v_call: TRBV18
d_call: -
j_call: TRBJ2-1
cdr3_aa: CASSPPSGNEQFF

v_call: TRBV7-2
d_call: TRBD2
j_call: TRBJ2-1
cdr3_aa: CASSSPGRGVYEQFF

v_call: TRBV11-3
d_call: -
j_call: TRBJ2-7
cdr3_aa: CASSLDTGAYEQYF

v_call: TRBV9
d_call: -
j_call: TRBJ2-3
cdr3_aa: CASSGSGTDTQYF

v_call: TRBV5-1
d_call: TRBD2
j_call: TRBJ2-3
cdr3_aa: CASSLAGVTDTQYF

v_call: TRBV7-3
d_call: TRBD2
j_call: TRBJ2-2
cdr3_aa: CASSETSVGGELFF

v_call: TRBV27
d_call: -
j_call: TRBJ1-2
cdr3_aa: CASRLRANYGYTF

v_call: TRBV7-9
d_call: TRBD1
j_call: TRBJ2-1
cdr3_aa: CASSPDEGASYNEQFF

v_call: TRBV5-4
d_call: TRBD1
j_call: TRBJ1-1
cdr3_aa: CASSPTTGTGTEAFF

v_call: TRBV28
d_call: TRBD2
j_call: TRBJ2-1
cdr3_aa: CASSFGGALDEQFF

v_call: TRBV28
d_call: -
j_call: TRBJ2-1
cdr3_aa: CASSSSGLGQNEQFF

v_call: TRBV7-2
d_call: TRBD1
j_call: TRBJ1-2
cdr3_aa: CASSPRQGLVGYTF

v_call: TRBV28
d_call: TRBD1
j_call: TRBJ1-2
cdr3_aa: CASSSQSIRQGPGYTF